The next 30 T cell receptor beta chains were all read from a single sample in a study of Ad26.COV2.S vaccination and SARS-CoV-2 variants. Method: immunoSEQ multiplex PCR; TCRdb's copy keeps in-frame clones and lacks some. This sample has approximately 400,000 clones, with around 90% found just once. Sequenced here: peripheral blood, sampled after recovery from COVID-19. The receptors stem from a human donor who had recovered from COVID-19.

The chain combines TRBV7-3 with TRBJ2-3, with TRBD2 as a possible D gene (6 bases). The germline V and J ends were trimmed by 2 bases and 1 base, with 10 bases remaining between them. The CDR3 sequence is 15 residues long. Germline values: CDR1 SGHTA, CDR2 FQGTGA. DNA for the CDR3: TGTGCCAGCAGCTTAGGGCGGGGACGCACAGATACGCAGTATTTT. Translation gives CASSLGRGRTDTQYF.

The table lists this clone with a count of one. The chain has TRBV11-2 and TRBJ2-7; 11 bases are shared with TRBD2. This CDR3 spans 14 amino acids. CDR1 is SGHAT and CDR2 is FQNNGV in the germline V gene. Trimming removed 1 base from V and 6 bases from J; junction bases left unmatched: 2. The CDR3 loop is CASSLVAGGREQYF. The DNA for the CDR3 is TGTGCCAGCAGCTTAGTAGCGGGGGGGCGCGAGCAGTACTTC.

J is TRBJ1-1 and V is TRBV6-5; the D is unclear. Germline-derived CDR1 and CDR2 are MNHEY and SVGAGI. V shed 0 bases and J shed 7 bases, with 9 bases lying between them. This CDR3 is 13 amino acids long. DNA of the CDR3: TGTGCCAGCAGTTACTCTTCAAAGGGTGAAGCTTTCTTT. It yields the protein CASSYSSKGEAFF.

Points on this clone: In the same sample, other DNA sequences code for this CDR3. The chain links TRBV5-1 to TRBJ2-1; D is perhaps TRBD1 or TRBD2 (5 bases each). V lost 0 bases and J 4 bases, leaving 8 bases between the germline ends. The CDR3 sequence is 14 residues long. Germline CDR1 and CDR2: SGHRS and YFSETQ. Written as DNA, the CDR3 is TGCGCCAGCAGCTTGGGGGGGTCATACAATGAGCAGTTCTTC. It yields the protein CASSLGGSYNEQFF. The variable domain in full, with the rest retrieved from reference TRBV5-1 and TRBJ2-1, is KAGVTQTPRYLIKTRGQQVTLSCSPISGHRSVSWYQQTPGQGLQFLFEYFSETQRNKGNFPGRFSGRQFSNSRSEMNVSTLELGDSALYLCASSLGGSYNEQFFGPGTRLTVL.

V is TRBV7-6 and J is TRBJ1-1, with D unclear. Trimming took 0 bases from V and 4 from J, leaving 18 bases between them. Germline assignment: CDR1 SGHVS and CDR2 FNYEAQ. The CDR3 is 17 residues long. CDR3 nucleotide sequence: TGTGCCAGCAGCTTAGCCCTCCATGACAAACGGAGCACTGAAGCTTTCTTT. Protein product: CASSLALHDKRSTEAFF.

The chain joins TRBV11-2 to TRBJ1-3; a weak D match, TRBD1 (5 bases). The CDR3 has 14 amino acids. Trimming pared 2 bases from V and 4 bases from J, leaving 9 bases between. The V gene's germline CDR1 is SGHAT and CDR2 FQNNGV. CDR3 in DNA: TGTGCCAGCAGCTTATCGGGGGTGGGAAACACCATATATTTT. It encodes CASSLSGVGNTIYF.

The chain has TRBV13 and TRBJ2-5; 8 nucleotides match TRBD2. The germline CDR1 and CDR2 sequences are PRHDT and FYEKMQ (reference sequence). The V gene end was trimmed by 2 bases and the J gene end by 3 bases; junction bases not matched to a gene: 5. The CDR3 has 15 amino acids. The chain's CDR3 is CASSLTGLEKETQYF. The CDR3 DNA follows: TGTGCCAGCAGCTTAACGGGACTAGAAAAAGAGACCCAGTACTTC.

The table lists this clone with a count of one. This chain connects TRBV16 to TRBJ1-1, with TRBD1 as a possible D gene (5 bases). Germline CDR1 is KGHSY and CDR2 is FQNENV. The CDR3 extends over 13 amino acids. Between the trimmed V and J ends, which lost 2 bases and 1 base, there was a span of 5 bases. Here the CDR3 DNA reads TGTGCCAGCAGCCAAGGGGCGAACACTGAAGCTTTCTTT. It translates to CASSQGANTEAFF.

This chain links TRBV4-2 with TRBJ1-1; D call uncertain. The germline CDR1 and CDR2 sequences are LGHNA and YNFKEQ. The CDR3 loop spans 15 amino acids. Trimming shortened V by 1 base and J by 1 base, and 10 bases separated the two germline ends. The CDR3 bases are TGTGCCAGCAGCCAAGGGACCGACAAGAACACTGAAGCTTTCTTT. Translating gives CASSQGTDKNTEAFF.

J is TRBJ1-1 and V is TRBV7-9; a weak D match, TRBD1 (5 bases). The V and J ends lost 7 bases and 2 bases respectively, with 11 bases between them. In germline, CDR1 is SEHNR, CDR2 FQNEAQ (reference sequence). The CDR3 covers 13 residues. Here the CDR3 reads CASNRQLNTEAFF. The CDR3 nucleotides read TGTGCCAGCAATCGACAGTTAAACACTGAAGCTTTCTTT.

The chain recombines TRBV2 with TRBJ2-7; 8 bases align to TRBD2. The germline CDR1 and CDR2 sequences are SNHLY and FYNNEI. V shed 7 bases, J shed 2 bases, and the junction held 4 bases outside the gene matches. The CDR3 is made up of 13 amino acids. CDR3 sequence (DNA): TGTGCCAGCACCCCGGGACTAGCCTACGAGCAGTACTTC. It is translated as CASTPGLAYEQYF.

V usage is TRBV7-9 and J usage is TRBJ2-7; D may be TRBD2 (5 bases). CDR3 size: 12 residues. Trimming shortened V by 11 bases and J by 0 bases, and 11 bases separated the two germline ends. Per germline, CDR1 SEHNR and CDR2 FQNEAQ (reference sequence). CDR3 loop: CAWGAASYEQYF. The CDR3 nucleotides read TGTGCCTGGGGAGCGGCCTCCTACGAGCAGTACTTC.

The genes are TRBV5-1 and TRBJ1-1, with D perhaps matching TRBD1 (5 bases). The CDR3 is 15 residues long. Trimming stripped 4 bases from V and 11 bases from J, with 24 bases between. Germline V lookup: CDR1 SGHRS, CDR2 YFSETQ. CDR3 residues: CASSLTTGPPWGAFF. As DNA, the CDR3 is TGCGCCAGCAGCCTTACCACCGGGCCCCCTTGGGGCGCTTTCTTT.

This clone was seen just once. The J gene is TRBJ1-5, the V gene TRBV12-5, with TRBD1 matching 8 bases. The germline gives CDR1 LGHNT, CDR2 FRNRAP. Trimming took 5 bases from V and 7 from J; bases not matched to a gene: 7. The CDR3 is 14 amino acids. DNA of the CDR3: TGTGCTAGTGGTACTGACAGGGGCCGGCAGCCCCAGCATTTT. It codes for CASGTDRGRQPQHF.

The genes are TRBV12-3 or TRBV12-4 and TRBJ2-1, with D hard to call. V was shortened by 6 bases and J by 9 bases, with 12 bases between the two germline ends. The CDR3 extends over 12 amino acids. The DNA of the CDR3 is TGTGCCAGCAGCTCTACCTACCCTGAGCAGTTCTTC. As protein: CASSSTYPEQFF.

The rearrangement uses TRBV7-8 and TRBJ2-1, with 12 bases that match TRBD2. The CDR3 runs to 19 residues. Trimming removed 3 bases from V and 0 bases from J; junction bases left unmatched: 9. CDR1 SGHVS and CDR2 FQNEAQ come from the germline V gene. CDR3 sequence reads: CASSFIASGGVHSYNEQFF. CDR3 nucleotide sequence: TGTGCCAGCAGCTTTATCGCTAGCGGGGGGGTCCACTCCTACAATGAGCAGTTCTTC.

This chain uses TRBV6-1 with TRBJ2-3; D not resolved. V was clipped by 1 base and J by 0 bases, with 8 bases between them. CDR3 length: 15 amino acids. Germline V lookup: CDR1 MNHNS, CDR2 SASEGT. The CDR3 DNA sequence: TGTGCCAGCAGTGAAGGTTCTGGCAGCACAGATACGCAGTATTTT. It translates to CASSEGSGSTDTQYF.

There are a few counts of this clone. The V and J genes are TRBV9 and TRBJ1-5; D is possibly TRBD1 (5 bases). Germline-derived CDR1 and CDR2 are SGDLS and YYNGEE. The CDR3 length is 14 residues. Trimming cost V 0 bases and J 7 bases, with 11 bases left between them. The CDR3 DNA reads TGTGCCAGCAGCGTAGACGCAGGGTTACAGCCCCAGCATTTT. Encoded protein: CASSVDAGLQPQHF.

V is TRBV5-1 and J is TRBJ2-5; TRBD1 might be the D (5 bases). Trimming cost V 0 bases and J 4 bases, with 13 bases left between them. The CDR3 runs to 15 residues. Per the germline V gene, CDR1 is SGHRS and CDR2 is YFSETQ. The chain's CDR3 is CASSLAVAQGETQYF. In nucleotides, the CDR3 is TGCGCCAGCAGCTTGGCCGTTGCCCAGGGAGAGACCCAGTACTTC.

V usage is TRBV20-1 and J usage is TRBJ2-1; D may match TRBD1 or TRBD2 (6 bases each). The V end lost 3 bases, the J end lost 2 bases, and 17 bases lay between the germline ends. This CDR3 comprises 16 residues. In germline, CDR1 is DFQATT, CDR2 SNEGSKA (reference sequence). The CDR3: CSASLSPGAAYNEQFF. CDR3 DNA sequence: TGCAGTGCTAGTCTCAGTCCGGGGGCCGCCTACAATGAGCAGTTCTTC.

This chain links TRBV28 with TRBJ1-2; D is ambiguous. Trimming pared 2 bases from V and 7 bases from J, leaving 11 bases between. Germline V gives CDR1 MDHEN, CDR2 SYDVKM. CDR3 length: 13 amino acids. In nucleotides, the CDR3 is TGTGCCAGCAGTTTAGGTGTTAGAGTTGGCTACACCTTC. This gives the protein CASSLGVRVGYTF.

J is TRBJ1-6 and V is TRBV10-3; TRBD1 might be the D (6 bases). CDR1 is ENHRY, CDR2 SYGVKD, per germline. V lost 0 bases and J 7 bases, leaving 10 bases between the germline ends. The CDR3 consists of 15 residues. Here the CDR3 DNA reads TGTGCCATCAGTGAGTCCATGGGGGCGAATTCACCCCTCCACTTT. Residues: CAISESMGANSPLHF.

This CDR3 is CASSPQGTGDQPQHF. CDR3 sequence (DNA): TGTGCCAGCAGCCCCCAAGGGACAGGGGATCAGCCCCAGCATTTT. V usage is TRBV7-9 and J usage is TRBJ1-5; TRBD1 aligns across 10 bases. Germline V lookup: CDR1 SEHNR, CDR2 FQNEAQ (reference sequence). The length of the CDR3 is 15 residues. J lost 5 bases, V lost 5 bases, and 6 bases had no gene match.

The V gene is TRBV7-9, the J gene TRBJ1-6; no definite D call. Trimming shortened V by 7 bases and J by 2 bases, and 12 bases separated the two germline ends. The CDR3 is 15 amino acids. The germline V gene encodes CDR1 SEHNR and CDR2 FQNEAQ (reference sequence). Written as DNA, the CDR3 is TGTGCCAGCACCTTCGACCACGCCTATAATTCACCCCTCCACTTT. It encodes CASTFDHAYNSPLHF.

V gene TRBV25-1 combines with J gene TRBJ2-5; D may correspond to TRBD1 or TRBD2 (6 bases each). The CDR3 length is 15 residues. The ends were cut back, 2 bases at V and 5 bases at J, with 15 bases in the middle. From germline, CDR1 is MGHDK and CDR2 SYGVNS. The CDR3 reads CASSEETRGPETQYF. The CDR3 DNA is TGTGCCAGCAGTGAAGAGACCCGGGGGCCGGAGACCCAGTACTTC.

The rearrangement uses TRBV18 and TRBJ1-1; 7 bases agree with TRBD1. The CDR3 runs 13 residues. J gave up 7 bases and V 3 bases, and 5 bases lay outside the gene matches. Germline loops: CDR1 KGHSH, CDR2 LQKENI. This chain's CDR3 is CASSPPGQIEAFF. CDR3 bases: TGTGCCAGCTCACCCCCGGGACAGATTGAAGCTTTCTTT. Looking up the rest from reference TRBV18 and TRBJ1-1 gives the full variable domain: NAGVMQNPRHLVRRRGQEARLRCSPMKGHSHVYWYRQLPEEGLKFMVYLQKENIIDESGMPKERFSAEFPKEGPSILRIQQVVRGDSAAYFCASSPPGQIEAFFGQGTRLTVV.

The CDR3 spells CASSSSTEVPDTQYF. The CDR3 DNA follows: TGCGCCAGCAGCTCCTCAACGGAGGTCCCAGATACGCAGTATTTT. The rearrangement links TRBV5-1 to TRBJ2-3; tentatively, D is TRBD2 (5 bases). The germline V gene has CDR1 SGHRS and CDR2 YFSETQ. The CDR3 covers 15 residues. Between the trimmed V and J ends, which lost 3 bases and 4 bases, there was a span of 15 bases.

The chain uses TRBV6-2 or TRBV6-3 and TRBJ2-1; 12 positions agree with TRBD2. This CDR3 has 15 residues. J gave up 9 bases and V 5 bases, and 8 bases lay outside the gene matches. Germline V CDR1 and CDR2: MNHEY, SVGEGT. CDR3 residues: CASSDLAGGFAEQFF. The DNA of the CDR3 is TGTGCCAGCAGTGACCTAGCGGGGGGGTTCGCTGAGCAGTTCTTC.

The chain links TRBV7-6 to TRBJ1-3; D might be TRBD1 (6 bases). CDR1 is SGHVS, CDR2 FNYEAQ, per germline. Trimming cost V 0 bases and J 0 bases, with 15 bases left between them. This CDR3 comprises 18 residues. The CDR3 coding sequence is TGTGCCAGCAGCTTAGCGCATTCCCAGGGGATCTCTGGAAACACCATATATTTT. As protein: CASSLAHSQGISGNTIYF.

Only a few counts were recorded for this clone. The chain combines TRBV9 with TRBJ1-2; D call uncertain. The ends were cut back, 6 bases at V and 3 bases at J, with 12 bases in the middle. CDR1 SGDLS and CDR2 YYNGEE come from the germline V gene. The CDR3 runs 13 residues. DNA of the CDR3: TGTGCCAGCAAACATGACTGGGACTATGGCTACACCTTC. This codes for CASKHDWDYGYTF.